The source of this TCR beta chain is a study of cytomegalovirus exposure and HLA in healthy donors (TCRdb year 2017). Turning to the overall study: According to a later analysis, one platform produced both the 120 validation repertoires and the approximately 670 repertoires of the first cohort. The study aimed to test whether cataloging public T cell receptors could reveal signatures of past pathogen exposure. In addition to the first cohort of 666 subjects, a separate validation cohort of over 90 different subjects was used. The study combined high-throughput TCR immunosequencing, statistical association of individual TCRs with disease status, and machine learning to predict cytomegalovirus infection status. Findings and caveats that apply to the study as a whole: The study gave a list of 150 to 200 TCR beta chains associated with cytomegalovirus. The validation cohort had no HLA typing available for a later analysis, so co-occurrence within that cohort was assessed over all 130 or so repertoires. Subsequent analysis determined that TCRs grouped into clusters in the first cohort also showed a tendency toward co-occurrence across the 90 to 150 validation repertoires, and approximately 94% of cluster scores exceeded 0. Across donors, most TCR sequences were observed very rarely, whereas some public TCRs were present in many individuals. In vitro tests confirmed that a few of the cytomegalovirus-associated TCR beta chains recognize cytomegalovirus antigens. Cytomegalovirus status was reported to be diagnosed by the classifier with high specificity and sensitivity in both the original and validation cohorts. The authors suggested that the approach could potentially be generalized to other disease states and immunological phenotypes.

The library came from the immunoSEQ multiplex PCR assay. As for how the authors treated the data: A statistical classification framework was built for diagnosing cytomegalovirus status from the catalog of TCR beta chain sequences. The source is immuneACCESS, and TCRdb retained only in-frame sequences with V and J called. Part of the clones is not carried over; for the studies checked, unresolved V genes explain less than half of this, and the remainder is unexplained. V, J and clone size were drawn from that table, and D and trimming were deduced from the DNA. Counted in this sample were some 130,000 clones; 88% of them appeared once. The ten largest clones capture roughly 1.4% of the sample. In regard to this clone: Its antigen is not yet known. No qualities accompany the bases; no much larger clone lies one base away.

The donors were included in the validation cohort of some 120 subjects, a group kept apart from the roughly 670-subject first cohort. From its cysteine to its phenylalanine, the CDR3 spans 16 amino acids. The retained sequence is limited to the CDR3, 48 bases, with the frame set at the first base. CDR1 and CDR2, looked up from the germline V gene, are MRHNA and SNTAGT. Relative to germline, V is missing 2 bases and J is missing 6 bases, with 9 bases of the junction outside any gene match. The origin of this receptor is a man aged 25-45 years in good health and CMV-seronegative. The V gene is TRBV6-4 and the J gene is TRBJ2-2; 7 nucleotides in the junction match TRBD2. Sequenced: PBMCs. Here the CDR3 is given as CASSDIEREGAGELFF. The base sequence is TGTGCCAGCAGTGACATTGAGCGGGAAGGAGCCGGGGAGCTGTTTTTT.